This T cell receptor (beta chain) was recovered during a study of human T cells and chemical hapten exposure. Many counts were recorded for this clonotype. Its specificity is not known. It was the library that attached unique molecular identifiers to individual cDNA molecules. TCRdb reprocessed the RACE reads via MiXCR and lists one record per CDR3 protein. The sample lists a few hundred thousand distinct CDR3 sequences; about 6% were seen once. Whole-study findings and limits: No shift was seen in TCRs above 1 in 1000 frequency with DPC sensitization.

V lost 4 bases, J lost 7 bases, and 17 bases lay in between. The CDR3 covers 14 residues. The germline V gene has CDR1 SGHDT and CDR2 YYEEEE. The time point here: patch test 2, 6 weeks after DPC sensitization. This sample's treatment: therapeutic diphenylcyclopropenone sensitization with weekly scalp DPC. This receptor was obtained from a woman between 18 and 29 years old with alopecia areata. Some clones in this sample may be carry-over from other donors' samples. This chain connects TRBV5-6 to TRBJ1-1, with D perhaps matching TRBD1 (6 bases). The sample in question was whole blood, obtained in connection with sensitization to the hapten diphenylcyclopropenone (DPC). CDR3: CASSPGLRGGEAFF. DNA of the CDR3: TGTGCCAGCAGCCCGGGACTTCGAGGGGGTGAAGCTTTCTTT.